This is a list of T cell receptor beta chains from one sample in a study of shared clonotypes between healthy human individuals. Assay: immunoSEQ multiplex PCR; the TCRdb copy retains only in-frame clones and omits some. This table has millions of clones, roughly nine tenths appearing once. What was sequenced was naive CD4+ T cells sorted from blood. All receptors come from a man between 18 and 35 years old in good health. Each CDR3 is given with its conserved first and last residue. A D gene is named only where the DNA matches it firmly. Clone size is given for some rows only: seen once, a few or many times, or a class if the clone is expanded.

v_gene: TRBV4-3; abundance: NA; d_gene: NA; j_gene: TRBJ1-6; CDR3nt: TGCGCCAGCAGCCAAGACCCCACCATTAATTCACCCCTCCACTTT; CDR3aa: CASSQDPTINSPLHF
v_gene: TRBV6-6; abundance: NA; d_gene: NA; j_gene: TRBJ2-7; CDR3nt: TGTGCCAGCAGTTACGGGCGGGGGCTCGACGAGCAGTACTTC; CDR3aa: CASSYGRGLDEQYF
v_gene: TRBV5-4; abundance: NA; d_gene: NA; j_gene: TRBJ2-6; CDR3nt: TGTGCCAGCACCTCGAGAGGGAGGTCGAGCTGGGCCAACGTCCTGACTTTC; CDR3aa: CASTSRGRSSWANVLTF
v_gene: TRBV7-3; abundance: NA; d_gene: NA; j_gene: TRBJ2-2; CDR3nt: TGTGCCAGCAGCATACAGTCTGCAGGGGAGCTGTTTTTT; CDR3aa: CASSIQSAGELFF
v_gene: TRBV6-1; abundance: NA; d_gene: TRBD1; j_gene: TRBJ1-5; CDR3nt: TGTGCCAGCCGACAGGGCCGCCAGCCCCAGCATTTT; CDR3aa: CASRQGRQPQHF
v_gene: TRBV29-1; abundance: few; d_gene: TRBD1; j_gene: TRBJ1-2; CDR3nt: TGCAGCGTGGACCAGGGACAGAACTATGGCTACACCTTC; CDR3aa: CSVDQGQNYGYTF
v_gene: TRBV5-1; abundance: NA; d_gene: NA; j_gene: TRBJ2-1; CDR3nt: TGCGCCAGCAGCTTGGGGGGCTCCCACAATGAGCAGTTCTTC; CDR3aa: CASSLGGSHNEQFF
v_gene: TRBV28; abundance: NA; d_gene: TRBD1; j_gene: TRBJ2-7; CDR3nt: TGTGCCAGCAGTTTCCTCCGGGACAGGGTAGCCCACGAGCAGTACTTC; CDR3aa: CASSFLRDRVAHEQYF
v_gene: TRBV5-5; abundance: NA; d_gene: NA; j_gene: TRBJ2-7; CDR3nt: TGTGCCAGCAGCTTTCAGGTGGAGGAGGTCATAATGTACGAGCAGTACTTC; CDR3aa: CASSFQVEEVIMYEQYF
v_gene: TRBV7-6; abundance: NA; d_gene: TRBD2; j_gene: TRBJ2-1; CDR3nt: TGTGCCAGCAGCCCTGGGGGACTAGTTAATGAGCAGTTCTTC; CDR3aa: CASSPGGLVNEQFF
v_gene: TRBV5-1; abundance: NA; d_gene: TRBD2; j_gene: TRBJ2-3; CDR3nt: TGCGCCAGCAGCTTGGGTTTAGCGGGGGGGCGCGGCACAGATACGCAGTATTTT; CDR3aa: CASSLGLAGGRGTDTQYF
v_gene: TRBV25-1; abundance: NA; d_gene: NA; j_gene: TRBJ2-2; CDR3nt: TGTGCCAGCAGTGAATACCCTTATGGCCCGAACACCGGGGAGCTGTTTTTT; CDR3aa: CASSEYPYGPNTGELFF
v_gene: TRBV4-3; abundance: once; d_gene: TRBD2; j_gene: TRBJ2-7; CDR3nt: TGCGCCAGCAGCCACTACACTAGCGGGTCCTACGAGCAGTACTTC; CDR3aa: CASSHYTSGSYEQYF
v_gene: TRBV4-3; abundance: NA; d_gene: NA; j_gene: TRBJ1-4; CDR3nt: TGCGCCAGCAGCCAAGAGGGGGGTCCCACCGAAAAACTGTTTTTT; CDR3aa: CASSQEGGPTEKLFF